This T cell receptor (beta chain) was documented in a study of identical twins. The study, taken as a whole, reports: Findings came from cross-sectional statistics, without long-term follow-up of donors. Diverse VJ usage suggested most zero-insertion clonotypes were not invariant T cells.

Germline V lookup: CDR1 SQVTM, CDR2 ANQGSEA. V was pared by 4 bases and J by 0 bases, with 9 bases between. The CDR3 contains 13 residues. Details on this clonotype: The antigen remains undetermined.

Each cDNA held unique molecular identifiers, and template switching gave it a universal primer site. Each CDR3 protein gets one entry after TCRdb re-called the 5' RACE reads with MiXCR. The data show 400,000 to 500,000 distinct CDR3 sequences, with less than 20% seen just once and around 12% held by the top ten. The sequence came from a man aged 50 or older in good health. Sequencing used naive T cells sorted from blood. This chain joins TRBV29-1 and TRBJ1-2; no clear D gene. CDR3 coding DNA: TGCAGCGTTGCCTACATAACTAACTATGGCTACACCTTC. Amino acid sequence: CSVAYITNYGYTF.